One and the same sample provided the 13 T cell receptor beta chains below, sequenced in a study of Graves' ophthalmopathy and Graves' hyperthyroidism. RNA transcripts were the source from which TCR beta CDR3 regions were amplified. HTBI primers were used in a first-round RT-PCR, which preceded a second-round multiplex PCR. TCRdb passed the multiplex PCR reads through MiXCR, listing each CDR3 protein once. The table lists some 750,000 distinct CDR3 sequences, around 40% of them singletons. The source material was peripheral blood. These receptors all come from an adult man with Graves' ophthalmopathy.

Comments on this clonotype: This clone may be a read error of a much larger clone one base away. CDR3 residues: CSARNTGRGFAEAFF. The CDR3, as DNA: TGCAGTGCTAGAAACACTGGGCGGGGATTTGCTGAAGCTTTCTTT. The V call is TRBV20-1, the J call TRBJ1-1; D is unresolved. The CDR3 spans 15 residues. V lost 2 bases to trimming and J lost 6 bases, with 19 bases between them. Germline V gene lookup returns CDR1 DFQATT and CDR2 SNEGSKA (reference sequence).

This clonotype was detected a few times. This chain uses TRBV2 with TRBJ2-5; the D gene is possibly TRBD2 (7 bases). V was trimmed by 6 bases and J by 9 bases, leaving 17 bases between them. Germline V gene data show CDR1 as SNHLY and CDR2 as FYNNEI. This CDR3 region has 13 residues. The CDR3 DNA follows: TGTGCCAGCAGCGCCGGGGGGCGGTGGGCCCAGTACTTC. It codes for CASSAGGRWAQYF.

The sample holds a few counts of this clonotype. Here the CDR3 DNA reads TGTGCCAGCAGGTCGGCTGGCAGGAGATCCACCGGGGAGCTGTTTTTT. This encodes CASRSAGRRSTGELFF. The chain combines TRBV7-9 with TRBJ2-2, with no clear D. The CDR3 is 16 residues long. Trimming pared 6 bases from V and 4 bases from J, leaving 18 bases between. CDR1 and CDR2 from the germline V gene are SEHNR and FQNEAQ (reference sequence).

At least ten counts were recorded for this clonotype. The gene calls are TRBV15 and TRBJ2-2; 9 bases fit TRBD2. The CDR3 has 17 amino acids. Germline V lookup: CDR1 LNHNV, CDR2 YYDKDF (reference sequence). With 3 bases clipped from V and 3 bases from J, the junction kept 8 bases outside the gene matches. In nucleotides, the CDR3 is TGTGCCACCAGCAGGGAGTTAGCGGGAGCCGACACCGGGGAGCTGTTTTTT. It translates to CATSRELAGADTGELFF.

As regards this clonotype: This may be a read error: a much more frequent sequence differs by one nucleotide. CDR3 protein: CASIGQEVSGYTF. As DNA, the CDR3 is TGTGCCAGCATTGGGCAAGAAGTTTCGGGCTACACCTTC. The chain couples TRBV2 to TRBJ1-2; D is ambiguous. Germline V CDR1 and CDR2: SNHLY, FYNNEI. The CDR3 covers 13 residues. V was clipped by 7 bases and J by 8 bases, with 17 bases between them.

This clonotype was counted at least ten times. The rearrangement links TRBV15 to TRBJ1-1; no clear D gene. Between the trimmed V and J ends, which lost 1 base and 1 base, there was a span of 10 bases. The CDR3 spans 15 residues. Germline CDR1 and CDR2: LNHNV and YYDKDF (reference sequence). The CDR3 region is CATSRGGNENTEAFF. The CDR3, as DNA: TGTGCCACCAGCAGAGGAGGGAATGAGAACACTGAAGCTTTCTTT.

This sequence joins TRBV29-1 and TRBJ1-1, with a tentative D call TRBD1 (6 bases). This CDR3 has 12 residues. Looked up from germline, CDR1 is SQVTM and CDR2 is ANQGSEA. V was clipped by 4 bases and J by 7 bases, with 13 bases between them. Here the CDR3 reads CSVGLGAIEAFF. CDR3 DNA sequence: TGCAGCGTTGGACTGGGGGCAATTGAAGCTTTCTTT.

This clonotype was observed a handful of times. The chain has TRBV20-1 and TRBJ2-7; D gene ambiguous. This CDR3 is built from 14 residues. The V gene lost 0 bases and the J gene lost 3 bases, with 12 bases spanning the gap. Germline CDR1 DFQATT, CDR2 SNEGSKA (reference sequence). The CDR3 DNA reads as TGCAGTGCTAGAGATCCCGGGTGGATCTACGAGCAGTACTTC. Its protein product is CSARDPGWIYEQYF.

This clonotype was seen many times. V and J are TRBV9 and TRBJ2-7; unclear D gene. Trimming shortened V by 0 bases and J by 1 base, and 8 bases separated the two germline ends. Looked up from germline, CDR1 is SGDLS and CDR2 is YYNGEE. CDR3 size: 14 residues. The CDR3 nucleotides are TGTGCCAGCAGCGTAGAAGACCTGTCCTACGAGCAGTACTTC. Translation gives CASSVEDLSYEQYF.

V is TRBV2 and J is TRBJ1-6; 10 nucleotides match TRBD1. CDR3 size: 18 residues. J lost 0 bases, V lost 8 bases, and 10 bases had no gene match. Germline assignment: CDR1 SNHLY and CDR2 FYNNEI. The CDR3 protein is CASVEGQGISSYNSPLHF. CDR3 nucleotide sequence: TGTGCCAGCGTTGAGGGACAGGGGATTAGCTCCTATAATTCACCCCTCCACTTT.

This clonotype has ten or more counts. The V gene is TRBV11-2, the J gene TRBJ2-5, with D unresolved. V dropped 4 bases and J dropped 5 bases, with 8 bases sitting between them. CDR1 is SGHAT and CDR2 is FQNNGV in the germline V gene. The CDR3 is 12 amino acids. The DNA for the CDR3 is TGTGCCAGCAGCTCGACGAGGGAGACCCAGTACTTC. Translation gives CASSSTRETQYF.

At least ten counts were recorded for this clonotype. V and J are TRBV10-3 and TRBJ1-5, with unresolved D. Trimming stripped 0 bases from V and 1 base from J, with 4 bases between. Germline V gene data show CDR1 as ENHRY and CDR2 as SYGVKD. The CDR3 is 14 residues long. The CDR3 region has the DNA TGTGCCATCAGTGAGTCCGGGAGCAATCAGCCCCAGCATTTT. Protein sequence: CAISESGSNQPQHF.

This clonotype appeared a few times. The chain combines TRBV7-9 with TRBJ1-1; TRBD1 agrees at 7 bases. The V segment lost 5 bases and the J segment 1 base; nucleotides outside the gene matches: 7. The CDR3 contains 15 residues. Germline loops: CDR1 SEHNR, CDR2 FQNEAQ (reference sequence). As DNA, the CDR3 is TGTGCCAGCAGCCCCCCAGGGGGGCCGAACACTGAAGCTTTCTTT. This codes for CASSPPGGPNTEAFF.